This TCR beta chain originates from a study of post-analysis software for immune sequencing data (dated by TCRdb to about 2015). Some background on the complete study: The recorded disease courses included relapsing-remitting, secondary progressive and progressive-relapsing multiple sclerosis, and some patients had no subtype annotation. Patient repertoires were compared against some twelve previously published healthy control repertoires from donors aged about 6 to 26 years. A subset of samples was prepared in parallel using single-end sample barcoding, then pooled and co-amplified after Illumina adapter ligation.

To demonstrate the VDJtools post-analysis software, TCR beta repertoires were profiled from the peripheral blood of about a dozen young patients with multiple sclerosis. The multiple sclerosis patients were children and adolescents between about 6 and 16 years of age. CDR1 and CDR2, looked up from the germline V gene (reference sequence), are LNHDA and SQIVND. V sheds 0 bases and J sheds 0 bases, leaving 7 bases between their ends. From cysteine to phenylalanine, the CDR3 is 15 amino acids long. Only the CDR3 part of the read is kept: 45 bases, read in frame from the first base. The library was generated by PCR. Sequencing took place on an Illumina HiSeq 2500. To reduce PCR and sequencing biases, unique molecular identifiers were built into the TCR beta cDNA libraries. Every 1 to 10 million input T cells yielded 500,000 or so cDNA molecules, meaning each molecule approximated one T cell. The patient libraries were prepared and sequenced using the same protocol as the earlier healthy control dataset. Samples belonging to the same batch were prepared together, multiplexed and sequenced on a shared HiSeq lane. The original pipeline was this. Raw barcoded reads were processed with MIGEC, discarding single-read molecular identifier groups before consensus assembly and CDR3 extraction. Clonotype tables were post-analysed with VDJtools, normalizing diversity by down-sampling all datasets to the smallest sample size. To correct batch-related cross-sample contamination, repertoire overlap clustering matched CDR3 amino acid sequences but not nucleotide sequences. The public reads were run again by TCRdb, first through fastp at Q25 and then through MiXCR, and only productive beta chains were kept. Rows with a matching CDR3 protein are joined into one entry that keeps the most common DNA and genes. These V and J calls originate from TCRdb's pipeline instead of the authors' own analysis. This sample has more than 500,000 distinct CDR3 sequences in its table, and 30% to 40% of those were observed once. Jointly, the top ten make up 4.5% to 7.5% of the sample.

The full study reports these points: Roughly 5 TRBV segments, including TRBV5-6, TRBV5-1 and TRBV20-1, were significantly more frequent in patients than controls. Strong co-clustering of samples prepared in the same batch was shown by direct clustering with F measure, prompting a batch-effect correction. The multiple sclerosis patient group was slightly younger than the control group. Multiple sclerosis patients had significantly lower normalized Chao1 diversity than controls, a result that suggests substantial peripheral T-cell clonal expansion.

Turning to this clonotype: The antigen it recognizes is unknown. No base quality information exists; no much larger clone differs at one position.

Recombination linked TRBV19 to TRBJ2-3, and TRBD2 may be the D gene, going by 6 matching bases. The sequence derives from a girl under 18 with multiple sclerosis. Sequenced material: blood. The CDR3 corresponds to CASSIDRESTDTQYF. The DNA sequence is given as TGTGCCAGTAGTATAGATCGGGAGAGCACAGATACGCAGTATTTT.